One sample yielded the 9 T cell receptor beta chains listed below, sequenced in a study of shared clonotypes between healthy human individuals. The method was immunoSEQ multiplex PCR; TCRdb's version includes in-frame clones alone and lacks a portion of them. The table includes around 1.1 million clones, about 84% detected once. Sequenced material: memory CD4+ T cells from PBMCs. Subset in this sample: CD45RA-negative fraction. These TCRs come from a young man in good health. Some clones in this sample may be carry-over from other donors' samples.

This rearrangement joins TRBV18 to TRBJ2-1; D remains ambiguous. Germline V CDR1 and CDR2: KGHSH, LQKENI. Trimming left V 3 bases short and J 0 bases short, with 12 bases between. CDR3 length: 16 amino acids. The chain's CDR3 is CASSPRVVDSYNEQFF. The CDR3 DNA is TGTGCCAGCTCACCTCGGGTGGTTGACTCCTACAATGAGCAGTTCTTC. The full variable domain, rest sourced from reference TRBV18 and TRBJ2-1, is NAGVMQNPRHLVRRRGQEARLRCSPMKGHSHVYWYRQLPEEGLKFMVYLQKENIIDESGMPKERFSAEFPKEGPSILRIQQVVRGDSAAYFCASSPRVVDSYNEQFFGPGTRLTVL.

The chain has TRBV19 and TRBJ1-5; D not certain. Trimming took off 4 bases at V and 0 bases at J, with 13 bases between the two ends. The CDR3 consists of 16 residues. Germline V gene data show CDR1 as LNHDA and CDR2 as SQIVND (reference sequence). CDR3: CASSRRWVSSNQPQHF. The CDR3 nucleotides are TGTGCCAGTAGTAGACGGTGGGTAAGTAGCAATCAGCCCCAGCATTTT.

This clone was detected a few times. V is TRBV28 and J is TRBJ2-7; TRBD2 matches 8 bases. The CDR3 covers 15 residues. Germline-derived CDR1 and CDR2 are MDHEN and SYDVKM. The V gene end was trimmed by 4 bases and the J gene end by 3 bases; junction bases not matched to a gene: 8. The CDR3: CASSSPRGGNYEQYF. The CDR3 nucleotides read TGTGCCAGCAGTTCCCCCCGGGGGGGGAACTACGAGCAGTACTTC.

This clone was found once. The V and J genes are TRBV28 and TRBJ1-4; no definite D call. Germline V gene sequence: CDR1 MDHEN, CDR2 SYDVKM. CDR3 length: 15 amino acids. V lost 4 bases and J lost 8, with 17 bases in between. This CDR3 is CASSSPRRREEKLFF. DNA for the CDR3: TGTGCCAGCAGTTCCCCCAGAAGGAGGGAAGAAAAACTGTTTTTT. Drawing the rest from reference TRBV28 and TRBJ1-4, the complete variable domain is DVKVTQSSRYLVKRTGEKVFLECVQDMDHENMFWYRQDPGLGLRLIYFSYDVKMKEKGDIPEGYSVSREKKERFSLILESASTNQTSMYLCASSSPRRREEKLFFGSGTQLSVL.

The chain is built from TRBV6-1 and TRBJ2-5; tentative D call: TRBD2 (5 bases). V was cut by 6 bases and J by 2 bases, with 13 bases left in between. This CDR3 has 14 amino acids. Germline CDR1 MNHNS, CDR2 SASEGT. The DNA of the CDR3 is TGTGCCAGCAGCCCTGGACTGGGGCAAGAGACCCAGTACTTC. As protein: CASSPGLGQETQYF.

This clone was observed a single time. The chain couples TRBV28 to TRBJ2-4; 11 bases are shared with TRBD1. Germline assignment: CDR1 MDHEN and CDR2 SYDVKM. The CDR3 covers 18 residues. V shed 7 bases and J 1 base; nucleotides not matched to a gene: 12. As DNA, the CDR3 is TGTGCCAGCAACTCCCCCGGGACAGGGGGTATTGCCAAAAACATTCAGTACTTC. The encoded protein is CASNSPGTGGIAKNIQYF.

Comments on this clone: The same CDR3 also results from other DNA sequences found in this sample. The CDR3 DNA sequence: TGTGCCAGCTCACCAGGGGGCAACTATGGCTACACCTTC. This encodes CASSPGGNYGYTF. The chain employs TRBV18 and TRBJ1-2; a possible D gene is TRBD1 (6 bases). V gave up 2 bases and J gave up 2 bases, with 6 bases separating them. The CDR3 runs 13 residues. Germline assignment: CDR1 KGHSH and CDR2 LQKENI.

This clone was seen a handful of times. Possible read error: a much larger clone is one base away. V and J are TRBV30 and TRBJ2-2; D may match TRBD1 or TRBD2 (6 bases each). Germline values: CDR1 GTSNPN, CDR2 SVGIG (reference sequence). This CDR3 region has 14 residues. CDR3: CAWARTANTGGLFF. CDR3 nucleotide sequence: TGTGCCTGGGCAAGGACAGCGAACACCGGGGGGCTGTTTTTT.

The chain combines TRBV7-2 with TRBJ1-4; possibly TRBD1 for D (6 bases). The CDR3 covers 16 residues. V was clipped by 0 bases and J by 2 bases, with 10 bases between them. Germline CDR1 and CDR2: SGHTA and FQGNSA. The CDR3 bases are TGTGCCAGCAGCTTAGCATGGGGGGCGACTAATGAAAAACTGTTTTTT. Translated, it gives CASSLAWGATNEKLFF.